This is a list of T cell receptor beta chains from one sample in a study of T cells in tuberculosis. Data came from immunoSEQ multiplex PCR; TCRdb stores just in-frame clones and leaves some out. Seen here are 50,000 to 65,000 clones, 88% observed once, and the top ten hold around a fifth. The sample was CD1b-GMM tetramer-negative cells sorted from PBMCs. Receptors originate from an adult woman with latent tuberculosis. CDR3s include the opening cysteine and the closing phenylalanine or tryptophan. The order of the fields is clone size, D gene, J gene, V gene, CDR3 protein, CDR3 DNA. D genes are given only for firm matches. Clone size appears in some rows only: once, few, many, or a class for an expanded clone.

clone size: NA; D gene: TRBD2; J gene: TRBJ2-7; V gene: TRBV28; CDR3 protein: CASRGRGAYEQYF; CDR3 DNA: TGTGCCAGCCGAGGGCGGGGGGCCTACGAGCAGTACTTC
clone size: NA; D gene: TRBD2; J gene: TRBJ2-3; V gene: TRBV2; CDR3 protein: CASSAPTSGGSDTQYF; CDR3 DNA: TGTGCCAGCAGTGCGCCGACTAGCGGGGGCTCAGATACGCAGTATTTT
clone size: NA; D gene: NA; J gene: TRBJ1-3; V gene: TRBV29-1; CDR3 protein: CSVEAGIDTIYF; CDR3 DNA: TGCAGCGTTGAGGCAGGGATAGACACCATATATTTT
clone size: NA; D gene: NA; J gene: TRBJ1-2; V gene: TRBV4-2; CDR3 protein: CASSPNNYGYTF; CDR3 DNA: TGTGCCAGCAGCCCTAATAACTATGGCTACACCTTC
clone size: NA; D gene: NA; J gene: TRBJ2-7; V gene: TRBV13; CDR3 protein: CASRASGKGYEQYF; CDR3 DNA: TGTGCCAGCCGGGCCTCGGGGAAAGGGTACGAGCAGTACTTC
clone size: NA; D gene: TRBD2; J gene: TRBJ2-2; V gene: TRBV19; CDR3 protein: CASTPIAGGRTGELFF; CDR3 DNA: TGTGCCAGTACCCCCATAGCGGGGGGGCGCACCGGGGAGCTGTTTTTT
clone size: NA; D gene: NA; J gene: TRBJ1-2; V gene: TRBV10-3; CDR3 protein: CAISEPSAYGYTF; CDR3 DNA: TGTGCCATCAGTGAGCCATCCGCGTATGGCTACACCTTC
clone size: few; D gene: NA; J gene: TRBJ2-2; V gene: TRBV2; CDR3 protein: CASSEARLQSNTGELFF; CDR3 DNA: TGTGCCAGCAGTGAAGCGAGACTACAATCGAACACCGGGGAGCTGTTTTTT
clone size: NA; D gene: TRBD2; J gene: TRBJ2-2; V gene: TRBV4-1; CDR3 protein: CASSPGLDYTGELFF; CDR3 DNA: TGCGCCAGCAGCCCGGGACTAGATTACACCGGGGAGCTGTTTTTT
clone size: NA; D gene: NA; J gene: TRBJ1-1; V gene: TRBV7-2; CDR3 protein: CASSFARENTEAFF; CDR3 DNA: TGTGCCAGCAGCTTTGCGCGGGAGAACACTGAAGCTTTCTTT
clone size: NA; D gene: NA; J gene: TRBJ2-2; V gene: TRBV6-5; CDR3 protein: CASSYSFTTQSGELFF; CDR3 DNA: TGTGCCAGCAGTTACTCTTTCACTACCCAGAGCGGGGAGCTGTTTTTT
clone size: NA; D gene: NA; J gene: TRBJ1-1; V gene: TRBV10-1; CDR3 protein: CASSEGPTRNTEAFF; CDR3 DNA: TGCGCCAGCAGTGAGGGTCCGACAAGGAACACTGAGGCTTTCTTT
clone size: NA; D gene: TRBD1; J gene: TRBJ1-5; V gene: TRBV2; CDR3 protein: CASSMDRGGNQPQHF; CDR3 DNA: TGTGCCAGCAGCATGGACAGGGGAGGCAATCAGCCCCAGCATTTT
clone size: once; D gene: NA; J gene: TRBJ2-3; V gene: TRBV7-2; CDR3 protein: CASSPRVHTQYF; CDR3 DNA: TGTGCCAGCAGCCCCAGGGTCCATACGCAGTATTTT
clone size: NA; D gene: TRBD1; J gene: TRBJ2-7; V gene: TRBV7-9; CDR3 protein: CASSGEGQTIYEQYF; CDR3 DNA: TGTGCCAGCAGCGGAGAGGGACAGACCATCTACGAGCAGTACTTC
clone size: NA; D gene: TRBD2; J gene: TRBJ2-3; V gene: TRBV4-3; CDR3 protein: CASSQETVSGSADTQYF; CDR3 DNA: TGCGCCAGCAGCCAAGAGACGGTTAGCGGGAGCGCAGATACGCAGTATTTT
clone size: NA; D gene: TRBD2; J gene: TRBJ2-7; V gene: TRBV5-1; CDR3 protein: CASSTSGGPYEQYF; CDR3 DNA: TGCGCCAGCAGTACTAGCGGGGGGCCCTACGAGCAGTACTTC
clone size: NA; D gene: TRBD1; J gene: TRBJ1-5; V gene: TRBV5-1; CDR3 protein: CASSLGTGGSNQPQHF; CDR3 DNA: TGCGCCAGCAGCTTAGGGACAGGGGGTAGCAATCAGCCCCAGCATTTT
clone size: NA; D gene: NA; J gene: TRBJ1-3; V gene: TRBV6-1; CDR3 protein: CASSGQEGNTIYF; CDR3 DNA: TGTGCCAGCAGTGGACAGGAGGGAAACACCATATATTTT
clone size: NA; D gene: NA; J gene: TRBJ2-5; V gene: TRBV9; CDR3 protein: CASSVGGYGWETQYF; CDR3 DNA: TGTGCCAGCAGCGTAGGAGGGTATGGTTGGGAGACCCAGTACTTC
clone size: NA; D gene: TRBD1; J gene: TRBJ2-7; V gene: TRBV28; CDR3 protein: CASSFWDRGPEVSHEQYF; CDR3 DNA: TGTGCCAGCAGTTTCTGGGACAGGGGGCCAGAGGTTTCCCACGAGCAGTACTTC
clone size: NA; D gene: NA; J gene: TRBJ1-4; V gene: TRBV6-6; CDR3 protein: CASSYGGGGDNEKLFF; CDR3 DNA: TGTGCCAGCAGTTACGGGGGCGGGGGGGATAATGAAAAACTGTTTTTT
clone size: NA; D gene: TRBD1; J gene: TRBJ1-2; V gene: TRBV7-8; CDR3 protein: CASSLAPGQGRRDYGYTF; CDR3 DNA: TGTGCCAGCAGCTTAGCACCGGGACAGGGGCGACGAGACTATGGCTACACCTTC
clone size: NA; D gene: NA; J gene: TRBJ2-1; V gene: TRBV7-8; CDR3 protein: CASSSGRFNNEQFF; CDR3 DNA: TGTGCCAGCAGCTCGGGGAGGTTCAACAATGAGCAGTTCTTC
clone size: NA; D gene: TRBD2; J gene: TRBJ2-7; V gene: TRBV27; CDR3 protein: CASSPLAGAYEQYF; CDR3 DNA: TGTGCCAGCAGCCCGCTAGCGGGAGCCTACGAGCAGTACTTC
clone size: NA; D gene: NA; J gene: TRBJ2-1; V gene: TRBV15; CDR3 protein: CATSSLSYNEQFF; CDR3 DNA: TGTGCCACCAGCAGCCTATCATACAATGAGCAGTTCTTC
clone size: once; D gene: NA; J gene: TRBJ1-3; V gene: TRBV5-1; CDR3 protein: CASSSMTMDAGNTIYF; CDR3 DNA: TGCGCCAGCAGCTCCATGACTATGGACGCTGGAAACACCATATATTTT
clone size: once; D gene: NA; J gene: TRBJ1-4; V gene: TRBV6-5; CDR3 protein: CASSYSSGNEKLFF; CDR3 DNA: TGTGCCAGCAGTTACTCGTCGGGAAATGAAAAACTGTTTTTT
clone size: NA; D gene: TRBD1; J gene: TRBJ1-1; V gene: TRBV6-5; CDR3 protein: CASSYRRTGKNTEAFF; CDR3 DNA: TGTGCCAGCAGTTACAGGCGGACAGGAAAGAACACTGAAGCTTTCTTT
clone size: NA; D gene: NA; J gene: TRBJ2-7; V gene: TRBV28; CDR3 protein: CASSKTTGPAYEQYF; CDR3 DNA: TGTGCCAGCAGTAAAACCACAGGGCCCGCCTACGAGCAGTACTTC
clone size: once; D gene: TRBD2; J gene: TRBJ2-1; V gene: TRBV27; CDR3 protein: CASSLRTSGDEQFF; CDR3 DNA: TGTGCCAGCAGTTTACGGACTAGCGGCGATGAGCAGTTCTTC